The 30 T cell receptor beta chains below come from one sample, sequenced in a study of cytomegalovirus exposure and HLA in healthy donors. Sequencing used immunoSEQ multiplex PCR; TCRdb keeps in-frame clones, though not all of them. The sample holds roughly 260,000 clones, nearly 90% seen once. The sequenced material came from PBMCs. The receptors were sampled from a woman younger than 35 in good health and CMV-seronegative.

This clone was detected only once. The chain recombines TRBV18 with TRBJ2-1; the match to TRBD2 covers 10 bases. Germline trimming cut 3 bases from V and 0 bases from J; bases unmatched to any gene: 5. The CDR3 has 17 amino acids. CDR1 and CDR2 (germline): KGHSH, LQKENI. The CDR3 here is CASSPLAGGSSYNEQFF. For the CDR3, the DNA is TGTGCCAGCTCACCGTTAGCGGGGGGTAGCTCCTACAATGAGCAGTTCTTC.

The rearrangement joins TRBV18 to TRBJ2-1; no firm D call. The germline CDR1 and CDR2 sequences are KGHSH and LQKENI. V gave up 5 bases and J gave up 3 bases, with 8 bases separating them. The CDR3 runs to 13 residues. The CDR3 DNA follows: TGTGCCAGCTCAACGACTCGCTACAATGAGCAGTTCTTC. It encodes CASSTTRYNEQFF.

The V call is TRBV28, the J call TRBJ2-7; 9 nucleotides match TRBD1. J was trimmed by 3 bases and V by 3 bases; bases with no gene match: 3. Germline values: CDR1 MDHEN, CDR2 SYDVKM. The CDR3 extends over 14 amino acids. The CDR3 nucleotides read TGTGCCAGCAGTTTCGGGACAGGGAACTACGAGCAGTACGTC. Its translation: CASSFGTGNYEQYV.

Points on this clone: At one end the junction does not follow the germline gene, possibly because of a read error. V gene TRBV7-7 combines with J gene TRBJ2-3; no definite D call. The CDR3 consists of 13 residues. Germline V lookup: CDR1 SSHAT, CDR2 FNYEAQ (reference sequence). CDR3 amino acids: CASSLGSWDTQYF. For the CDR3, the DNA is TGTGCTAGCAGCCTCGGTAGTTGGGATACGCAGTATTTT.

The rearrangement links TRBV7-2 to TRBJ2-3, with D possibly TRBD1 on 6 matching bases. The germline V and J ends were trimmed by 5 bases and 1 base, with 16 bases remaining between them. The CDR3 is made up of 16 amino acids. In germline, CDR1 is SGHTA, CDR2 FQGNSA. CDR3 loop: CASSIGVAGGTDTQYF. The CDR3 nucleotides are TGTGCCAGCAGCATAGGGGTGGCAGGGGGCACAGATACGCAGTATTTT. The whole variable domain, filled in from reference TRBV7-2 and TRBJ2-3, reads GAGVSQSPSNKVTEKGKDVELRCDPISGHTALYWYRQSLGQGLEFLIYFQGNSAPDKSGLPSDRFSAERTGGSVSTLTIQRTQQEDSAVYLCASSIGVAGGTDTQYFGPGTRLTVL.

This clone was detected only a few times. J is TRBJ1-5 and V is TRBV19; 7 bases are shared with TRBD1. Germline CDR1 and CDR2: LNHDA and SQIVND (reference sequence). The ends lost 7 bases at V and 2 bases at J; junction bases unmatched: 2. CDR3 size: 13 residues. The CDR3 loop reads CASIGQGNQPQHF. CDR3 bases: TGTGCCAGTATTGGACAGGGCAATCAGCCCCAGCATTTT.

V usage is TRBV14 and J usage is TRBJ1-2; no reliable D call. The CDR3 has 15 residues. Germline assignment: CDR1 SGHDN and CDR2 FVKESK. V dropped 0 bases and J dropped 6 bases, with 14 bases sitting between them. The CDR3, as DNA: TGTGCCAGCAGCCAAGACGCGTATGAGTCTGATGGCTACACCTTC. This sequence encodes CASSQDAYESDGYTF.

The rearrangement uses TRBV5-4 and TRBJ2-1; TRBD2 might be the D (8 bases). Germline values: CDR1 SGHNT, CDR2 YYREEE (reference sequence). CDR3 length equals 16 residues. Trimming removed 0 bases from V and 6 bases from J, with 16 bases in between. The CDR3 DNA reads TGTGCCAGCAGCTTGGTCGGGACTAGGGGGCTCAATGAGCAGTTCTTC. Protein: CASSLVGTRGLNEQFF.

The chain recombines TRBV2 with TRBJ2-2; a weak D match, TRBD1 (7 bases). CDR1 and CDR2 from the germline V gene are SNHLY and FYNNEI. CDR3 length: 16 residues. Trimming took off 5 bases at V and 1 base at J, with 14 bases between the two ends. CDR3 nucleotides: TGTGCCAGCAGTCCCAGGGGGGCAATGAACACCGGGGAGCTGTTTTTT. Amino acids: CASSPRGAMNTGELFF. Looking up the rest from reference TRBV2 and TRBJ2-2 gives the full variable domain: EPEVTQTPSHQVTQMGQEVILRCVPISNHLYFYWYRQILGQKVEFLVSFYNNEISEKSEIFDDQFSVERPDGSNFTLKIRSTKLEDSAMYFCASSPRGAMNTGELFFGEGSRLTVL.

This sequence joins TRBV25-1 and TRBJ2-3; possible D gene TRBD2, 6 bases. The CDR3 has 13 residues. From germline, CDR1 is MGHDK and CDR2 SYGVNS. V dropped 7 bases and J dropped 2 bases, with 10 bases sitting between them. CDR3: CASTGTPTDTQYF. The CDR3 DNA is TGTGCCAGCACCGGGACTCCCACAGATACGCAGTATTTT.

This chain links TRBV6-1 with TRBJ1-1; D call uncertain. Trimming stripped 4 bases from V and 5 bases from J, with 11 bases between. This CDR3 spans 13 amino acids. Germline loops: CDR1 MNHNS, CDR2 SASEGT. CDR3 sequence (DNA): TGTGCCAGCAGTGGAGGGATCCAAACTGAAGCTTTCTTT. Its protein is CASSGGIQTEAFF.

The J gene is TRBJ2-5, the V gene TRBV27; D gene uncertain. Trimming stripped 1 base from V and 1 base from J, with 4 bases between. CDR3 length equals 13 residues. Germline V gene data show CDR1 as MNHEY and CDR2 as SMNVEV (reference sequence). The CDR3 DNA is TGTGCCAGCAGTTTATGGCCCCAAGAGACCCAGTACTTC. Encoded protein: CASSLWPQETQYF.

This clone came up once. The gene calls are TRBV25-1 and TRBJ2-6; D remains unclear. This CDR3 is 17 amino acids long. The V end was cut by 2 bases, the J end by 0 bases, with 11 bases between. Germline CDR1 is MGHDK and CDR2 is SYGVNS. The CDR3 loop is CASSERYRSSGANVLTF. The CDR3 DNA sequence: TGTGCCAGCAGTGAACGGTATCGAAGCTCTGGGGCCAACGTCCTGACTTTC.

The gene calls are TRBV9 and TRBJ2-1; D perhaps matches TRBD1 (5 bases). Germline V lookup: CDR1 SGDLS, CDR2 YYNGEE. V lost 5 bases to trimming and J lost 1 base, with 7 bases between them. CDR3 length: 13 amino acids. The chain's CDR3 is CASRQVSYNEQFF. CDR3 DNA sequence: TGTGCCAGCAGACAGGTTTCCTACAATGAGCAGTTCTTC.

The chain combines TRBV6-5 with TRBJ2-5; possible D gene TRBD1, 7 bases. V shed 7 bases and J shed 5 bases, with 14 bases lying between them. CDR1 and CDR2 from the germline V gene are MNHEY and SVGAGI. This CDR3 is built from 13 residues. The DNA of the CDR3 is TGTGCCAGCACCCCAGGGGGGTTGGAGACCCAGTACTTC. It codes for CASTPGGLETQYF.

The chain has TRBV2 and TRBJ2-1, with 9 bases matching TRBD2. CDR1 is SNHLY and CDR2 is FYNNEI in the germline V gene. This CDR3 comprises 13 residues. Trimming at V came to 8 bases and at J to 5 bases, leaving 4 bases not matched to a gene. CDR3 amino acids: CASERGANNEQFF. For the CDR3, the DNA is TGTGCCAGCGAGCGGGGGGCCAACAATGAGCAGTTCTTC. Based on the CDR3 plus reference TRBV2 and TRBJ2-1, the full variable domain is EPEVTQTPSHQVTQMGQEVILRCVPISNHLYFYWYRQILGQKVEFLVSFYNNEISEKSEIFDDQFSVERPDGSNFTLKIRSTKLEDSAMYFCASERGANNEQFFGPGTRLTVL.

CDR3 sequence: CASSLGGSEAFF. Written as DNA, the CDR3 is TGTGCCAGCAGCTTAGGAGGCTCTGAAGCTTTCTTT. The chain is built from TRBV7-8 and TRBJ1-1; D is uncertain. Germline CDR1 is SGHVS and CDR2 is FQNEAQ. Trimming cost V 1 base and J 6 bases, with 6 bases left between them. The CDR3 length is 12 residues.

The V and J genes are TRBV30 and TRBJ2-5; D perhaps matches TRBD2 (5 bases). Trimming left V 2 bases short and J 5 bases short, with 12 bases between. Germline V gives CDR1 GTSNPN, CDR2 SVGIG (reference sequence). CDR3 length: 13 amino acids. The CDR3 reads CAWSTDSWETQYF. The CDR3 DNA sequence: TGTGCCTGGAGTACGGACTCTTGGGAGACCCAGTACTTC.

V and J are TRBV2 and TRBJ2-1, with D possibly being TRBD2 (6 bases). Germline lookup yields CDR1 SNHLY and CDR2 FYNNEI. The length of the CDR3 is 13 residues. The V end was cut by 5 bases, the J end by 9 bases, with 14 bases between. The CDR3 coding sequence is TGTGCCAGCAGTTCCGACGGGGGTGGTGAGCAGTTCTTC. As protein: CASSSDGGGEQFF. The full variable domain, rest sourced from reference TRBV2 and TRBJ2-1, is EPEVTQTPSHQVTQMGQEVILRCVPISNHLYFYWYRQILGQKVEFLVSFYNNEISEKSEIFDDQFSVERPDGSNFTLKIRSTKLEDSAMYFCASSSDGGGEQFFGPGTRLTVL.

The chain links TRBV10-1 to TRBJ1-1; the match to TRBD1 covers 8 bases. Germline lookup yields CDR1 WNHNN and CDR2 SYGVQD (reference sequence). The ends lost 0 bases at V and 6 bases at J; junction bases unmatched: 3. The CDR3 contains 14 residues. The CDR3 sequence is CASSESQGAPEAFF. The CDR3 bases are TGCGCCAGCAGTGAGTCGCAGGGGGCCCCTGAAGCTTTCTTT.

The chain uses TRBV18 and TRBJ2-2; 8 bases are a match to TRBD2. The CDR3 contains 18 residues. V trimming: 0 bases; J trimming: 1 base; junction bases outside the gene matches: 7. Germline loops: CDR1 KGHSH, CDR2 LQKENI. The CDR3: CASSPPGSGAKNTGELFF. The CDR3 DNA is TGTGCCAGCTCACCACCGGGTAGCGGGGCGAAGAACACCGGGGAGCTGTTTTTT.

This clone was observed a single time. The J gene is TRBJ2-1, the V gene TRBV6-4, with 7 bases fitting TRBD1. V lost 2 bases and J lost 3; bases outside the gene matches: 4. Germline-derived CDR1 and CDR2 are MRHNA and SNTAGT. CDR3 size: 15 residues. The CDR3 bases are TGTGCCAGCAGTGACACCGGGACAGACTACAATGAGCAGTTCTTC. This sequence encodes CASSDTGTDYNEQFF.

This chain uses TRBV6-5 with TRBJ2-1; 7 bases fit TRBD2. Germline CDR1 reads MNHEY; CDR2 reads SVGAGI. The CDR3 is 13 residues long. Trimming cost V 8 bases and J 7 bases; bases outside gene matches: 8. The CDR3 region is CASRTGGRNEQFF. The CDR3, as DNA: TGTGCCAGCCGGACGGGGGGTAGGAATGAGCAGTTCTTC.

The rearrangement joins TRBV29-1 to TRBJ2-2; tentatively, D is TRBD1 (5 bases). This CDR3 comprises 13 residues. CDR1 is SQVTM and CDR2 is ANQGSEA in the germline V gene. Deletions cut 3 bases from V and 4 bases from J, with 9 bases between. CDR3 bases: TGCAGCGTTGATCAGGGCGCCACCGGGGAGCTGTTTTTT. Translation: CSVDQGATGELFF.

This clone has a handful of counts. The rearrangement links TRBV6-5 to TRBJ1-2, with D perhaps matching TRBD1 (5 bases). Germline V gene sequence: CDR1 MNHEY, CDR2 SVGAGI. Trimming left V 1 base short and J 0 bases short, with 9 bases between. This CDR3 spans 15 amino acids. The DNA of the CDR3 is TGTGCCAGCAGTTACTTCCCAGGGTCTAACTATGGCTACACCTTC. Encoded protein: CASSYFPGSNYGYTF.

The genes are TRBV5-4 and TRBJ2-2; the match to TRBD2 covers 11 bases. The CDR3 is 16 residues long. CDR1 and CDR2 (germline): SGHNT, YYREEE (reference sequence). J gave up 5 bases and V 1 base, and 4 bases lay outside the gene matches. The CDR3 sequence: CASSLRLAGGTGELFF. The DNA for the CDR3 is TGTGCCAGCAGCTTGAGGCTAGCGGGGGGAACCGGGGAGCTGTTTTTT.

The rearrangement joins TRBV6-1 to TRBJ1-4; the match to TRBD1 covers 7 bases. The CDR3 totals 15 residues. From germline, CDR1 is MNHNS and CDR2 SASEGT. Trimming removed 5 bases from V and 6 bases from J; junction bases left unmatched: 9. CDR3 coding DNA: TGTGCCAGCAGTAAAAACAGGGGAGCCGATGAAAAACTGTTTTTT. This gives the protein CASSKNRGADEKLFF.

The chain combines TRBV4-1 with TRBJ2-2; TRBD2 agrees at 7 bases. The ends lost 3 bases at V and 6 bases at J; junction bases unmatched: 7. The CDR3 is 15 residues long. Germline V gene lookup returns CDR1 MGHRA and CDR2 YSYEKL. In DNA, the CDR3 is TGCGCCAGCAGCCATTTTAGCGGGCCCGCCGGGGAGCTGTTTTTT. Its translation: CASSHFSGPAGELFF.

The gene calls are TRBV18 and TRBJ1-6; D is undetermined. The V and J ends lost 5 bases and 6 bases respectively, with 14 bases between them. CDR3 length: 15 residues. Germline CDR1 and CDR2: KGHSH and LQKENI. The CDR3 DNA follows: TGTGCCAGCTCATTGGCGGGGAATGTTAATTCACCCCTCCACTTT. As protein: CASSLAGNVNSPLHF.

The J gene is TRBJ1-5, the V gene TRBV27, with TRBD1 matching over 8 bases. Germline V gene lookup returns CDR1 MNHEY and CDR2 SMNVEV (reference sequence). The CDR3 length is 14 residues. Trimming took 5 bases from V and 2 from J; bases not matched to a gene: 2. DNA for the CDR3: TGTGCCAGCAGTGACAGGGGCGGCAATCAGCCCCAGCATTTT. Residues: CASSDRGGNQPQHF.